This T cell receptor (beta chain) derives from a study of blood T cells in healthy people across ages. Samples each had at least 5 micrograms of total RNA extracted. General study results and limits: Unsorted PBMCs ruled out conclusive naive versus antigen-experienced comparison. There was no known CMV status for donors, so expanded clonotype changes were possibly confounded.

Through a sample-barcoded 5' primer and a J-beta primer mix, a second PCR was run for roughly 6 to 12 cycles. Every sample produced at least 3 million CDR3-containing paired-end reads. Each CDR3 protein is one row after TCRdb ran MiXCR on the 5' RACE reads. The repertoire consists of some 730,000 distinct CDR3 sequences, with 20% to 25% occurring once and the leading ten covering about 22%. This clonotype was seen repeatedly, ten times or more. Its matching antigen is unknown. V lost 6 bases, J lost 0 bases, and 4 bases stayed unmatched. Germline values: CDR1 SNHLY, CDR2 FYNNEI. CDR3 length: 15 residues.

The receptor's source is a man aged 70-80 years in good health. Sequencing was performed on blood. The V call is TRBV2, the J call TRBJ2-1; 8 positions match TRBD2. CDR3 sequence: CASRVAGSSYNEQFF. CDR3 coding DNA: TGTGCCAGCAGAGTAGCGGGAAGCTCCTACAATGAGCAGTTCTTC.